This T cell receptor (beta chain) was recovered during a study of blood T cells in healthy people across ages. CDR3 size: 12 residues. CDR1 and CDR2 from the germline V gene are DFQATT and SNEGSKA (reference sequence). For the second PCR, which ran for roughly 6 to 12 cycles, a sample-barcoded 5' primer and a J-beta primer mix were used. MiXCR, run by TCRdb on the 5' RACE reads, gives a single entry per CDR3 protein. Of 600,000 to 1,000,000 distinct CDR3 sequences in the sample, 58% were seen once. The rearrangement links TRBV20-1 to TRBJ2-5; no reliable D call. The DNA end lines up better with TRBJ2-7; the J call may be wrong. Input material: blood. The sequence came from a man aged 25-45 years in good health. CDR3 in DNA: TGCAGTGCCAAGACCGGAGAAATCGAGCAGTACTTC. Its protein is CSAKTGEIEQYF.